This T cell receptor beta chain was found in a study of blood T cells in healthy people across ages. General study findings and limits: The CMV status of each donor remained undetermined, and this could have confounded shifts in expanded clonotypes. Long-lived donors had more naive CD4+ cells and higher diversity than aged donors.

Researchers collected around 10 milliliters of peripheral blood from every single donor. This clonotype was found a few times. Its specificity is not known. This CDR3 spans 15 amino acids. Deletions cut 0 bases from V and 0 bases from J, with 8 bases between. CDR1 is MNHEY, CDR2 SVGAGI, per germline. Together with a sample-barcoded 5' primer, a J-beta primer mix was included in a second PCR lasting roughly 6 to 12 cycles. TCRdb redid the calling of the 5' RACE reads with MiXCR, one entry per CDR3 protein. The repertoire holds 1.4 million to 1.5 million distinct CDR3 sequences, with approximately 42% as singletons.

The J gene is TRBJ1-1, the V gene TRBV6-5; D possibly corresponds to TRBD1 (5 bases). This clonotype originated in a woman younger than 35 in good health. The sequencing input was blood. The CDR3 reads CASSYSMGVNTEAFF. The CDR3 DNA is TGTGCCAGCAGTTACTCGATGGGGGTGAACACTGAAGCTTTCTTT.